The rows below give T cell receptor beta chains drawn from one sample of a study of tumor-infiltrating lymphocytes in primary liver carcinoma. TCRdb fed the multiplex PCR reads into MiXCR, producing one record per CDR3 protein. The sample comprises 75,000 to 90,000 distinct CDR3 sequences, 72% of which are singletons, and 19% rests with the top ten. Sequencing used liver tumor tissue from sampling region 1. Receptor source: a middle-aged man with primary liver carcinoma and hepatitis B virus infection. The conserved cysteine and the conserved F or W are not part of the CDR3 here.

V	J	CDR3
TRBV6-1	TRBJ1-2	ASNMAGGIEYGYT
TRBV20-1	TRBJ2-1	SARSVHNEQF
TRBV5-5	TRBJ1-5	ANSPGVRSYSTQPQH
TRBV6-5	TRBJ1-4	ASSYYWDSALDEKLF
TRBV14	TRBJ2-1	ATSQDHYYNVQF
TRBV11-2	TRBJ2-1	VSGSAGPGNEQF
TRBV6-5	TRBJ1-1	ANSYNRGATEAF
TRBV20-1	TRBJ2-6	SAYDTSSGANVLT
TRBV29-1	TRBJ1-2	GVEAPGAGGYT
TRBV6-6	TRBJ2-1	ASSYSAIAGRAYNEQF
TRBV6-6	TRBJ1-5	ASSYLVEYGNRPQH
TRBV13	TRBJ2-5	ASSAVTLGEIQY
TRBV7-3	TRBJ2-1	ASSPEISNDQF
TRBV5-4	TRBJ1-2	ASTIGGSGFGYT
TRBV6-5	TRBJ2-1	ASSISSYNEQF
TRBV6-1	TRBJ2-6	ASTLGQDRSEANVLT